These T cell receptor beta chains were read from a single sample in a study of blood T cell repertoires in COVID-19. This table comes from immunoSEQ multiplex PCR, and its TCRdb copy is limited to in-frame clones, with some not included. The data show 100,000 to 150,000 clones, about four fifths seen once. Sequencing was carried out using peripheral blood. The source of these receptors is a man aged 30-40 years with COVID-19, enrolled during active disease. The CDR3 runs from the conserved cysteine through the conserved F or W. The D gene is left open where the match is weak. Clone size is not always given. Where it is, it says once, few, many or a class for expanded clones.

D gene	J gene	clone size	V gene	CDR3 DNA	CDR3 protein
-	TRBJ2-5	-	TRBV19	TGTGCCAGTAGTATAAGTTTCTCGGGAGAGACCCAGTACTTC	CASSISFSGETQYF
-	TRBJ1-5	-	TRBV2	TGTGCCAGCAGCCCTGGGCGGGGGGCGCGGCAGCCCCAGCATTTT	CASSPGRGARQPQHF
-	TRBJ2-2	-	TRBV6-4	TGTGCCAGCAGTCAGGACTCCACTAACACCGGGGAGCTGTTTTTT	CASSQDSTNTGELFF
TRBD1	TRBJ1-6	-	TRBV27	TGTGCCAGCAGAGTGGGACAGCGATATAATTCACCCCTCCACTTT	CASRVGQRYNSPLHF
-	TRBJ2-7	-	TRBV7-9	TGTGCCAGCAAATCAGGGGTTCTCGGCGAGCAGTACTTC	CASKSGVLGEQYF
-	TRBJ1-6	-	TRBV28	TGTGCCAGCAGTTTTGGACAGTCTCGGTCACCCCTCCACTTT	CASSFGQSRSPLHF
TRBD2	TRBJ2-7	-	TRBV5-1	TGCGCCAGCAGCACGGGACTAGCGGGAGCCGCATTCTACGAGCAGTACTTC	CASSTGLAGAAFYEQYF
-	TRBJ1-2	-	TRBV10-2	TGCGCCAGCTGGGATAGACAGCCGAACTATGGCTACACCTTC	CASWDRQPNYGYTF
-	TRBJ2-3	-	TRBV24-1	TGTGCCACCAGTGACGTGCTTTCGGGAGATACGCAGTATTTT	CATSDVLSGDTQYF
TRBD1	TRBJ1-5	-	TRBV7-6	TGTGCCAGCAGCCGGGGACAGGTTGGCAATCAGCCCCAGCATTTT	CASSRGQVGNQPQHF
TRBD1	TRBJ1-2	once	TRBV15	TGTGCCACCAGCATTGGACAGGGGACTAACTATGGCTACACCTTC	CATSIGQGTNYGYTF
-	TRBJ1-2	-	TRBV28	TGTGCCAGCAGTTTCCCCCTAACAGGCCCACTGGATGGCTACACCTTC	CASSFPLTGPLDGYTF
TRBD1	TRBJ1-1	-	TRBV28	TGTGCCAGCAGTTTACGAAAGGGGGCGCGAAGGACTGAAGCTTTCTTT	CASSLRKGARRTEAFF
TRBD2	TRBJ2-3	-	TRBV4-1	TGCGCCAGCAGCCAAGAGAGGCTAGCGGGAGGTAAAGATACGCAGTATTTT	CASSQERLAGGKDTQYF
TRBD1	TRBJ2-6	-	TRBV24-1	TGTGCCACCAGTGACGCCGACAGGGCTGGGGCCAACGTCCTGACTTTC	CATSDADRAGANVLTF
TRBD1	TRBJ1-4	-	TRBV7-9	TGTGCCAGCAGCTCCCGGGACAGGAATGAAAAACTGTTTTTT	CASSSRDRNEKLFF
-	TRBJ1-2	-	TRBV19	TGTGCCAGTAGTATATATCAGGAGGATTACGACGGCTACACCTTC	CASSIYQEDYDGYTF
-	TRBJ2-7	-	TRBV5-5	TGTGCCAGCAGCTTGGCCGGAGGGGGCCGCTCCTACGAGCAGTACTTC	CASSLAGGGRSYEQYF
TRBD1	TRBJ2-5	-	TRBV9	TGTGCCAGCAGCGAACAGGGGGGAAGTCGGGAGACCCAGTACTTC	CASSEQGGSRETQYF
-	TRBJ1-4	-	TRBV7-9	TGTGCCAGCAGAACGGCAACTAATGAAAAACTGTTTTTT	CASRTATNEKLFF
-	TRBJ1-1	-	TRBV11-2	TGTGCCAGCAGCACCCGAACAGGGCCGACCACTGAAGCTTTCTTT	CASSTRTGPTTEAFF